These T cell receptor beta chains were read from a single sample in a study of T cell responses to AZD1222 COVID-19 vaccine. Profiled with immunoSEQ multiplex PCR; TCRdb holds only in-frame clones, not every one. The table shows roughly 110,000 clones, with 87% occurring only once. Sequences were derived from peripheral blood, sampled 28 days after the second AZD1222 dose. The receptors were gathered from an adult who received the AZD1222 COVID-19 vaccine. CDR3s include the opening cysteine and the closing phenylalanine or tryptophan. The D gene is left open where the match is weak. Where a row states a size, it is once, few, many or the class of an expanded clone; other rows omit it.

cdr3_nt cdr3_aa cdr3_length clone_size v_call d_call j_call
TGTGCCTGGAGCGGAGGACAGGGGGCGAAGCCCCAGCATTTT CAWSGGQGAKPQHF 14 few TRBV30 TRBD1 TRBJ1-5
TGTGCCATCAGTGGGTCCGACTATGGCTACACCTTC CAISGSDYGYTF 12 once TRBV10-3 NA TRBJ1-2
TGTGCCAGCAAACAAGGGGGCACGGGAGAAAAACTGTTTTTT CASKQGGTGEKLFF 14 few TRBV28 TRBD1 TRBJ1-4
TGTGCCAGCAGTGAATGGGGCGGGGGAGCGGCAACTAATGAAAAACTGTTTTTT CASSEWGGGAATNEKLFF 18 NA TRBV25-1 NA TRBJ1-4
TGCGCCAGCAGCTTGGTCGTACCGGGGGAAAAACTGTTTTTT CASSLVVPGEKLFF 14 NA TRBV5-1 NA TRBJ1-4
TGTGCCAGCAGCTCCCGTGAGAGATTCACTGAAGCTTTCTTT CASSSRERFTEAFF 14 NA TRBV5-4 NA TRBJ1-1
TGTGCCAGCTCACCGGGGGGCACCGGGGACTACGAGCAGTACTTC CASSPGGTGDYEQYF 15 NA TRBV18 NA TRBJ2-7
TGTGCCATCAGTGTGGGGGGTCCCGGTTCGGGCAATCAGCCCCAGCATTTT CAISVGGPGSGNQPQHF 17 NA TRBV10-3 NA TRBJ1-5
TGTGCCAGCAGCTTAGGAGCCCAGGGTTTGAGAGCTTTCTTT CASSLGAQGLRAFF 14 NA TRBV7-8 NA TRBJ1-1
TGTGCCAGCATAAAGACAGGGGCAACCTACGAGCAGTACTTC CASIKTGATYEQYF 14 NA TRBV2 TRBD1 TRBJ2-7
TGTGCCAGTAGTAACTCGGGGGCACAAGAGACCCAGTACTTC CASSNSGAQETQYF 14 few TRBV19 NA TRBJ2-5
TGTGCCAGCAGCTTCGGGACAGGGGTGACTGAAGCTTTCTTT CASSFGTGVTEAFF 14 NA TRBV7-3 TRBD1 TRBJ1-1
TGCGCCAGCAGGGGAGGGACAGGGGGCAGGTACGAGCAGTACTTC CASRGGTGGRYEQYF 15 NA TRBV10-2 TRBD1 TRBJ2-7
TGTGCCAGCAGCTACAGGGGCCCCTCTGGAAACACCATATATTTT CASSYRGPSGNTIYF 15 NA TRBV7-2 TRBD1 TRBJ1-3
TGCAGCCCTTCACCCGGGACAGGGAAGAACAATGAGCAGTTCTTC CSPSPGTGKNNEQFF 15 NA TRBV29-1 TRBD1 TRBJ2-1
TGTGCCAGCAGTTTTGGGGGAGCTAACTATGGCTACACCTTC CASSFGGANYGYTF 14 once TRBV28 NA TRBJ1-2
TGCGCCAGCAGCCAAGTAGAGAGACTTGAAGCTTTCTTT CASSQVERLEAFF 13 few TRBV4-1 NA TRBJ1-1
TGTGCCAGCAGCGGGCACACTGAAGCTTTCTTT CASSGHTEAFF 11 NA TRBV9 NA TRBJ1-1
TGCGCCAGCAGCCAAGCAGAGTTCACCGGGGAGCTGTTTTTT CASSQAEFTGELFF 14 NA TRBV4-1 NA TRBJ2-2
TGTGCCAGCAGCCCTCGTGGGTCCTCCTACAATGAGCAGTTCTTC CASSPRGSSYNEQFF 15 NA TRBV7-9 NA TRBJ2-1
TGTGCCAGCAGCTCATTGCCGGGACAGGGGTACACCGGGGAGCTGTTTTTT CASSSLPGQGYTGELFF 17 few TRBV7-2 TRBD1 TRBJ2-2
TGCGCCAGCAGCTTGTTCCTAGCGGGGGGCCGGGGCACAGATACGCAGTATTTT CASSLFLAGGRGTDTQYF 18 NA TRBV5-1 TRBD2 TRBJ2-3
TGTGCCAGTAAGACTTTGTCCGGCAATAATGAAAAACTGTTTTTT CASKTLSGNNEKLFF 15 NA TRBV19 NA TRBJ1-4
TGTGCCAGTAGTACAACAGGGAGCTACGAGCAGTACTTC CASSTTGSYEQYF 13 NA TRBV19 NA TRBJ2-7
TGTGCCAGCAGTCGCCTCACAGATACGCAGTATTTT CASSRLTDTQYF 12 NA TRBV6-6 NA TRBJ2-3